The clone carrying this T cell receptor (beta chain) ranks as medium-sized in terms of frequency. TRB rearrangements were amplified by touch-down multiplex PCR with mixed TRB-A/B primers. TCRdb derives one entry per CDR3 protein from the multiplex PCR reads, leaving out DNA. Its listing shows approximately 2,500 distinct CDR3 sequences. This entry belongs to a study of T cell clusters in autoimmune cytopenias. Each sample's input was roughly 250 ng genomic DNA, approximately 37,500 genome equivalents. In germline, CDR1 is SGHVS, CDR2 FNYEAQ. This CDR3 comprises 19 residues. The chain uses TRBV7-6 and TRBJ2-1; TCRdb picks TRBD1, but there is no DNA to check that call. The origin of this receptor is a human donor with an autoimmune cytopenia, with autoimmune hepatitis or in good health (not recorded which). Sequencing was carried out using peripheral blood. The CDR3 loop reads CASSYRDSLLFGERNEQFF.